What follows are 26 T cell receptor beta chains derived from one specimen sequenced in a study of OX40 agonist ivuxolimab in advanced cancers. Assay used: immunoSEQ multiplex PCR; TCRdb lists only in-frame clones, some missing. The sample has fewer than 25,000 clones; approximately 71% are singletons. The source material was CD4+ or CD8+ T cells sorted from blood, sampled in a trial of the OX40 agonist ivuxolimab. These receptor sequences come from an adult with an advanced solid tumor such as melanoma, head and neck, liver or kidney cancer.

This chain uses TRBV2 with TRBJ1-6; 12 nucleotides line up with TRBD1. Germline V gene lookup returns CDR1 SNHLY and CDR2 FYNNEI. The V gene end was trimmed by 5 bases and the J gene end by 9 bases; junction bases not matched to a gene: 2. This CDR3 spans 14 amino acids. The CDR3 sequence is CASSSGQGASPLHF. CDR3 bases: TGTGCCAGCAGTTCGGGACAGGGGGCTTCACCCCTCCACTTT.

In this sample, this clone turned up once. The chain is built from TRBV7-6 and TRBJ2-7; 7 bases align to TRBD1. Germline V lookup: CDR1 SGHVS, CDR2 FNYEAQ. The CDR3 loop spans 14 amino acids. V gave up 5 bases and J gave up 0 bases; unmatched junction bases: 4. The CDR3 coding sequence is TGTGCCAGCAGCATGGACAGGAGCTCCTACGAGCAGTACTTC. Its translation: CASSMDRSSYEQYF.

This clone was seen only once. The V and J genes are TRBV4-1 and TRBJ1-6, with TRBD1 matching over 8 bases. V lost 1 base and J lost 8; bases outside the gene matches: 10. CDR1 is MGHRA and CDR2 is YSYEKL in the germline V gene. This CDR3 region has 17 residues. The CDR3 sequence: CASSQVWGTGFDSPLHF. The CDR3, as DNA: TGCGCCAGCAGCCAAGTTTGGGGGACAGGCTTCGATTCACCCCTCCACTTT.

This clone was observed a few times. The rearrangement links TRBV19 to TRBJ2-7, with TRBD2 matching over 8 bases. There are 15 residues in the CDR3. V lost 4 bases and J lost 2; bases outside the gene matches: 7. CDR1 and CDR2 from the germline V gene are LNHDA and SQIVND (reference sequence). The CDR3 region has the DNA TGTGCCAGTAGTACCTCAGCGGGGGCCCCCTACGAGCAGTACTTC. The encoded protein is CASSTSAGAPYEQYF.

This chain joins TRBV7-9 and TRBJ1-2; D might be TRBD1 (5 bases). The CDR3 length is 13 residues. Looked up from germline, CDR1 is SEHNR and CDR2 is FQNEAQ (reference sequence). Trimming pared 8 bases from V and 4 bases from J, leaving 14 bases between. The CDR3 DNA is TGTGCCAGCTCGGTTGGGCAGGGCTATGGCTACACCTTC. It encodes CASSVGQGYGYTF.

The chain has TRBV5-1 and TRBJ2-3; 10 bases are a match to TRBD2. Germline values: CDR1 SGHRS, CDR2 YFSETQ. The CDR3 is 18 amino acids. V lost 1 base and J lost 2; bases outside the gene matches: 10. CDR3 loop: CASSLYQTSGWVTDTQYF. In nucleotides, the CDR3 is TGCGCCAGCAGCTTGTACCAGACTAGCGGGTGGGTCACAGATACGCAGTATTTT. Using reference TRBV5-1 and TRBJ2-3 for the parts outside the CDR3, the full variable domain is KAGVTQTPRYLIKTRGQQVTLSCSPISGHRSVSWYQQTPGQGLQFLFEYFSETQRNKGNFPGRFSGRQFSNSRSEMNVSTLELGDSALYLCASSLYQTSGWVTDTQYFGPGTRLTVL.

In nucleotides, the CDR3 is TGTGCCAGCAGTTACAACGGTAACTATGGCTACACCTTC. Amino acid sequence: CASSYNGNYGYTF. This chain joins TRBV6-5 and TRBJ1-2; D is undetermined. Germline V lookup: CDR1 MNHEY, CDR2 SVGAGI. Trimming pared 2 bases from V and 1 base from J, leaving 5 bases between. The CDR3 length is 13 residues.

The chain uses TRBV6-4 and TRBJ2-1; TRBD2 matches 15 bases. The CDR3 covers 15 residues. The V gene's germline CDR1 is MRHNA and CDR2 SNTAGT. Trimming at V came to 2 bases and at J to 8 bases, leaving 1 base not matched to a gene. The CDR3 nucleotides read TGTGCCAGCAGTGACGGACTAGCGGGGGGGCATGAGCAGTTCTTC. Residues: CASSDGLAGGHEQFF.

The chain is built from TRBV28 and TRBJ2-3; TRBD2 matches at 11 bases. Looked up from germline, CDR1 is MDHEN and CDR2 is SYDVKM. The CDR3 has 15 amino acids. The J segment lost 2 bases and the V segment lost 6 bases, leaving 4 bases of the junction unmatched. CDR3 DNA sequence: TGTGCCAGCAGAGGACTAGCGGGTTTCACAGATACGCAGTATTTT. It yields the protein CASRGLAGFTDTQYF.

This clone was counted only a few times. The V call is TRBV6-6, the J call TRBJ2-7; 8 bases align to TRBD1. The trim removed 6 bases at V and 7 bases at J, leaving 11 bases unmatched. The CDR3 length is 14 residues. Germline V gene lookup returns CDR1 MNHNY and CDR2 SVGAGI (reference sequence). Here the CDR3 reads CASSPGTGSGEQYF. The CDR3 DNA is TGTGCCAGCAGCCCCGGGACAGGCTCAGGGGAGCAGTACTTC.

The J gene is TRBJ1-2, the V gene TRBV2; D perhaps matches TRBD1 (6 bases). CDR3 length equals 14 residues. Germline-derived CDR1 and CDR2 are SNHLY and FYNNEI. V lost 2 bases and J lost 5, with 12 bases in between. The chain's CDR3 is CASSEPQGKYGYTF. The CDR3 nucleotides are TGTGCCAGCAGTGAACCCCAGGGGAAGTATGGCTACACCTTC.

The J gene is TRBJ2-5, the V gene TRBV2, with TRBD2 matching over 8 bases. The CDR3 runs to 18 residues. The germline CDR1 and CDR2 sequences are SNHLY and FYNNEI. V gave up 5 bases and J gave up 4 bases; unmatched junction bases: 18. The CDR3 DNA reads TGTGCCAGCAGTACAGATAGGATTAGCGGGGCCGAGGGAGAGACCCAGTACTTC. Its protein is CASSTDRISGAEGETQYF.

This clone is medium-sized (0.01 to 0.1%) within its sample. The chain links TRBV28 to TRBJ2-7; D is unclear. The germline V gene has CDR1 MDHEN and CDR2 SYDVKM. The length of the CDR3 is 14 residues. The germline V and J ends were trimmed by 7 bases and 4 bases, with 17 bases remaining between them. The CDR3 loop is CASTSKGIRYEQYF. The CDR3 coding sequence is TGTGCCAGCACCTCGAAGGGAATAAGGTACGAGCAGTACTTC.

This clone was detected a few times. V and J are TRBV2 and TRBJ2-3, with 15 bases fitting TRBD2. The CDR3 consists of 20 residues. The ends lost 6 bases at V and 1 base at J; junction bases unmatched: 14. Germline CDR1 reads SNHLY; CDR2 reads FYNNEI. The CDR3 DNA follows: TGTGCCAGCAGCTACCCGGGACTAGCGGGAGGTGAGAGGGGCACAGATACGCAGTATTTT. Translating it yields CASSYPGLAGGERGTDTQYF.

The CDR3 nucleotides are TGTGCCAGCAGCTTAGGTCTTCCGCGAGGGACAGATACGCAGTATTTT. It is translated as CASSLGLPRGTDTQYF. The chain links TRBV5-8 to TRBJ2-3, with D tentatively TRBD2 (5 bases). The ends were cut back, 2 bases at V and 3 bases at J, with 16 bases in the middle. This CDR3 is 16 amino acids long. Germline CDR1 reads SGHTS; CDR2 reads YDEGEE.

The chain links TRBV5-4 to TRBJ2-7; D could derive from TRBD1 or TRBD2 (6 bases each). This CDR3 region has 16 residues. Trimming pared 0 bases from V and 1 base from J, leaving 14 bases between. Germline V gene lookup returns CDR1 SGHNT and CDR2 YYREEE (reference sequence). For the CDR3, the DNA is TGTGCCAGCAGCTTGGGTGGGGGGCTGTCGTCCTACGAGCAGTACTTC. This gives the protein CASSLGGGLSSYEQYF. Full variable domain (rest looked up from reference TRBV5-4 and TRBJ2-7): ETGVTQSPTHLIKTRGQQVTLRCSSQSGHNTVSWYQQALGQGPQFIFQYYREEENGRGNFPPRFSGLQFPNYSSELNVNALELDDSALYLCASSLGGGLSSYEQYFGPGTRLTVT.

The V and J genes are TRBV5-1 and TRBJ2-3, with D possibly being TRBD1 (6 bases). Germline CDR1 reads SGHRS; CDR2 reads YFSETQ. V lost 3 bases and J lost 6, with 17 bases in between. The CDR3 is 15 amino acids. The CDR3 loop reads CASSWSDSPPDTQYF. CDR3 nucleotides: TGCGCCAGCAGCTGGTCGGACAGCCCGCCGGATACGCAGTATTTT.

As regards this clone: The junction shows a germline mismatch at one end, possibly a read error. The rearrangement joins TRBV10-3 to TRBJ1-4; D ambiguous. The CDR3 has 16 residues. Looked up from germline, CDR1 is ENHRY and CDR2 is SYGVKD. Written as DNA, the CDR3 is TGTGCCAGCAGTTACGGAGTAAGCGGGCGAAGTGAAAAACTGTTTTTT. It translates to CASSYGVSGRSEKLFF.

The chain uses TRBV7-9 and TRBJ2-1; D ambiguous. Germline CDR1 SEHNR, CDR2 FQNEAQ (reference sequence). Trimming removed 3 bases at V and 0 bases at J, with 6 bases between. The CDR3 is 14 amino acids. The CDR3 region has the DNA TGTGCCAGCAGCTTTGCGGCCTCCTACAATGAGCAGTTCTTC. Translated, it gives CASSFAASYNEQFF. Based on the CDR3 plus reference TRBV7-9 and TRBJ2-1, the full variable domain is DTGVSQNPRHKITKRGQNVTFRCDPISEHNRLYWYRQTLGQGPEFLTYFQNEAQLEKSRLLSDRFSAERPKGSFSTLEIQRTEQGDSAMYLCASSFAASYNEQFFGPGTRLTVL.

The chain combines TRBV9 with TRBJ2-1; TRBD2 might be the D (6 bases). The CDR3 contains 14 residues. Trimming left V 4 bases short and J 5 bases short, with 13 bases between. Germline values: CDR1 SGDLS, CDR2 YYNGEE. The CDR3 nucleotides are TGTGCCAGCAGCCCGGGGGACTGGGACAATGAGCAGTTCTTC. The encoded protein is CASSPGDWDNEQFF.

The chain uses TRBV11-3 and TRBJ2-1; D not resolved. The CDR3 contains 14 residues. V was clipped by 1 base and J by 3 bases, with 7 bases between them. Germline V gives CDR1 SGHNT, CDR2 YENEEA. In DNA, the CDR3 is TGTGCCAGCAGCTTAGGATACAGCTACAATGAGCAGTTCTTC. This gives the protein CASSLGYSYNEQFF.

This rearrangement joins TRBV7-1 to TRBJ2-3, with D possibly called TRBD1 or TRBD2 (5 bases each). TRBV7-1 is treated as an ORF (open reading frame) with a function not yet certain. The CDR3 extends over 16 amino acids. V lost 5 bases to trimming and J lost 6 bases, with 21 bases between them. The CDR3 spells CASSPTTAAWGDTQYF. CDR3 coding DNA: TGTGCCAGCAGCCCGACTACAGCGGCTTGGGGGGATACGCAGTATTTT.

The chain has TRBV7-6 and TRBJ2-1, with D possibly TRBD2 on 5 matching bases. Germline CDR1 is SGHVS and CDR2 is FNYEAQ. The V end lost 5 bases, the J end lost 1 base, and 9 bases lay between the germline ends. The CDR3 has 14 amino acids. The CDR3 sequence is CASSHGGSYNEQFF. In nucleotides, the CDR3 is TGTGCCAGCAGCCACGGCGGGTCCTACAATGAGCAGTTCTTC.

V usage is TRBV28 and J usage is TRBJ2-3, with unresolved D. This CDR3 has 16 residues. Trimming left V 7 bases short and J 6 bases short, with 23 bases between. Germline V gene data show CDR1 as MDHEN and CDR2 as SYDVKM. For the CDR3, the DNA is TGTGCCAGCAAACCTCAGGTGGGCCCCGCTTGGGATACGCAGTATTTT. Translation gives CASKPQVGPAWDTQYF.

Of note for this clone: Other DNA sequences of this sample code for an identical CDR3. The J gene is TRBJ2-5, the V gene TRBV9, with unresolved D. V was trimmed by 2 bases and J by 4 bases, leaving 12 bases between them. The CDR3 loop spans 14 amino acids. Germline V gene sequence: CDR1 SGDLS, CDR2 YYNGEE. The CDR3 here is CASSVGGTSETQYF. The CDR3 DNA sequence: TGTGCCAGCAGCGTTGGCGGCACGTCAGAGACCCAGTACTTC.

This clone was seen a few times. Other nucleotide sequences in the sample specify the same CDR3. The CDR3 DNA reads TGCAGCGTGGAGGGACTAGCGGGAGATTACGAGCAGTACTTC. It translates to CSVEGLAGDYEQYF. The chain joins TRBV29-1 to TRBJ2-7; 14 positions agree with TRBD2. The length of the CDR3 is 14 residues. CDR1 is SQVTM, CDR2 ANQGSEA, per germline. Trimming cost V 6 bases and J 4 bases; bases outside gene matches: 5.